What follows are 5 T cell receptor beta chains derived from one specimen sequenced in a study of esophageal squamous cell carcinoma under preoperative chemotherapy. Each CDR3 protein is one row after TCRdb ran MiXCR on the PCR reads. The sample shows about 9,300 distinct CDR3 sequences, around 48% of them seen only once. Time point reported: after preoperative PTX-NDP chemotherapy. Collection took place from a patient given preoperative chemotherapy. These receptor sequences come from a human donor with esophageal squamous cell carcinoma. The donor label of this sample is uncertain.

The chain recombines TRBV7-2 with TRBJ2-3, with TRBD2 identical over 7 bases. TRBJ2-7 explains the end of the DNA better; the J call may be wrong. Per germline, CDR1 SGHTA and CDR2 FQGNSA. The length of the CDR3 is 15 residues. The CDR3 DNA is TGTGCCAGCAGCTTAGCGGGAGGGCCAAGCGATGAGCAGTACTTC. Translation: CASSLAGGPSDEQYF.

Written as DNA, the CDR3 is TGTGCCAGCACTAAGGGGGTGAACACCGATAAGCTGTATTTT. This gives the protein CASTKGVNTDKLYF. The V gene is TRBV6-1, the J gene TRBJ2-3; a possible D gene is TRBD1 (6 bases). The length of the CDR3 is 14 residues. Germline V gene lookup returns CDR1 MNHNS and CDR2 SASEGT. Trimming pared 7 bases from V and 14 bases from J, leaving 25 bases between.

V is TRBV6-1 and J is TRBJ1-5, with a tentative D call TRBD1 (5 bases). The CDR3 has 15 amino acids. Per germline, CDR1 MNHNS and CDR2 SASEGT. The V and J ends lost 1 base and 1 base respectively, with 8 bases between them. DNA for the CDR3: TGTGCCAGCAGTGAAGTGGCAGGGAGCAATCAGCCCCAGCATTTT. Residues: CASSEVAGSNQPQHF.

As concerns this clonotype: One junction end disagrees with the germline gene, perhaps due to a read error. This chain connects TRBV6-1 to TRBJ2-5; possible D gene TRBD1, 7 bases. The CDR3 consists of 15 residues. Germline CDR1 is MNHNS and CDR2 is SASEGT. DNA for the CDR3: TGTGCCAGGGGTTTCGGGGGACAGAACCAAGATACGCAGTATTTC. Amino acids: CARGFGGQNQDTQYF.

At least ten counts were recorded for this clonotype. The V and J genes are TRBV7-2 and TRBJ2-1, with TRBD2 as a possible D gene (6 bases). With the DNA end fitting TRBJ2-7 better, the J assignment may be wrong. The germline V gene encodes CDR1 SGHTA and CDR2 FQGNSA. This CDR3 has 15 residues. DNA of the CDR3: TGTGCCAGCGCCAGGCTCCCGACGGGGGCCTACGAGCAGTACTTC. This sequence encodes CASARLPTGAYEQYF.